This TCR beta chain was recovered during a study of blood T cells in healthy people across ages. Background on the study: Per every two T cells, about one barcoded beta molecule was captured by template switching. Study-level results: Estimates based on one million T cells were treated as lower bounds. The fall in TCR beta diversity per million T cells was roughly linear with age.

V lost 10 bases, J lost 10 bases, and 17 bases stayed unmatched. This CDR3 has 14 residues. CDR1 and CDR2 from the germline V gene are MNHEY and SMNVEV (reference sequence). Through a sample-barcoded 5' primer and a J-beta primer mix, a second PCR was run for roughly 6 to 12 cycles. The authors tagged each cDNA molecule using a template-switch adaptor with 12 random nucleotides. TCRdb re-derived calls from the 5' RACE reads in MiXCR, one entry per CDR3 protein. The table records fewer than 2 million distinct CDR3 sequences, about 39% of them present only once. Turning to this clonotype: Its specificity is not known.

V is TRBV27 and J is TRBJ2-3, with TRBD2 matching over 7 bases. The TCR sequence derives from a human donor in good health. The material sequenced was blood. CDR3 region: CATLARGGDDAQYF. CDR3 sequence (DNA): TGTGCCACCCTAGCGAGGGGAGGGGATGATGCGCAGTATTTT.